In its sample, the clone carrying this T cell receptor (beta chain) was seen a few times. These data belong to a study of T cells in Graves' hyperthyroidism and ophthalmopathy. The CDR3 is 12 residues long. The V gene lost 8 bases and the J gene lost 4 bases, with 11 bases spanning the gap. CDR1 MNHNS and CDR2 SASEGT come from the germline V gene. From RNA transcripts, TCR beta CDR3 regions were amplified. First-round RT-PCR targeting the TCR CDR3 was performed with the HTBI primer set. MiXCR, applied by TCRdb to the multiplex PCR reads, yields one record per CDR3 protein. The data contain about 600,000 distinct CDR3 sequences, 13% to 15% of them seen just once; the ten biggest clones take up less than 9%.

Sequencing was done on a sample of blood. The clonotype was recovered from a woman between 18 and 29 years old with Graves' ophthalmopathy. V gene TRBV6-1 combines with J gene TRBJ1-1; D remains unclear. In nucleotides, the CDR3 is TGTGCCAGCCAAAGGCTAGGCACTGAAGCTTTCTTT. This translates into CASQRLGTEAFF.